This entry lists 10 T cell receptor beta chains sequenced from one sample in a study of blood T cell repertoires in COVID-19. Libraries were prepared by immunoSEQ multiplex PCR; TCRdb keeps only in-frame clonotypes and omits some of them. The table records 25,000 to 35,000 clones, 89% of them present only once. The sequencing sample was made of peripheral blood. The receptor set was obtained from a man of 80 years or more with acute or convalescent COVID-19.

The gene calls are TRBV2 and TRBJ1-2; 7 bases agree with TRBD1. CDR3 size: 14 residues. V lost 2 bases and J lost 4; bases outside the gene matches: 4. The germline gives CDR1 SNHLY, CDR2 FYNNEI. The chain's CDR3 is CASSESPGGYGYTF. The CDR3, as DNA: TGTGCCAGCAGTGAATCCCCAGGGGGCTATGGCTACACCTTC.

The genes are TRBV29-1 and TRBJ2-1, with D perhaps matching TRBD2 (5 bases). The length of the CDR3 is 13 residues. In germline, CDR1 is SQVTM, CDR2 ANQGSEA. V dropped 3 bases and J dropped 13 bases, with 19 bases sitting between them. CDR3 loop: CSVDRVVGNGQFF. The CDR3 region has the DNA TGCAGCGTTGATAGGGTAGTCGGGAACGGCCAGTTCTTC.

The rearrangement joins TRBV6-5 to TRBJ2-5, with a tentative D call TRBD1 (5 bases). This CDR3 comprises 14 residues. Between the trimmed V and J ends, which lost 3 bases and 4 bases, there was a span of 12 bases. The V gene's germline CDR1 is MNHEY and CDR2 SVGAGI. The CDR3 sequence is CASSYSGNSETQYF. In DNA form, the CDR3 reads TGTGCCAGCAGTTATTCAGGGAACTCAGAGACCCAGTACTTC.

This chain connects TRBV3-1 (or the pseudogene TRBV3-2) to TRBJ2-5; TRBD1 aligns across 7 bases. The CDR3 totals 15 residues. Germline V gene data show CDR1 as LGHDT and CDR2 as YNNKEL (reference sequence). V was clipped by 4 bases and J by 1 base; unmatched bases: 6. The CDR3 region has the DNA TGTGCCAGCAGCCGGTGGGGACAGACCCAAGAGACCCAGTACTTC. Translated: CASSRWGQTQETQYF.

CDR3: CASSSGLAGEFETQYF. CDR3 nucleotide sequence: TGTGCCAGCAGTTCGGGACTAGCGGGAGAGTTTGAGACCCAGTACTTC. The chain combines TRBV27 with TRBJ2-5; 14 bases are shared with TRBD2. V shed 4 bases, J shed 5 bases, and the junction held 6 bases outside the gene matches. The CDR3 is 16 residues long. Germline loops: CDR1 MNHEY, CDR2 SMNVEV (reference sequence).

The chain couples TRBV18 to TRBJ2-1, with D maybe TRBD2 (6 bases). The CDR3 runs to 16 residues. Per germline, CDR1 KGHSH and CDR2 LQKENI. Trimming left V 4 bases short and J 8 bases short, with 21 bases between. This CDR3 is CASSQAGTGLGYEQFF. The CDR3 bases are TGTGCCAGCTCACAGGCCGGAACGGGACTGGGCTATGAGCAGTTCTTC.

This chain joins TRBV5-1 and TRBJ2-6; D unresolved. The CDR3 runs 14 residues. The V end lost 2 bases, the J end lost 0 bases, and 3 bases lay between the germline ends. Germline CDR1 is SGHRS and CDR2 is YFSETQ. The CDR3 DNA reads TGCGCCAGCAGCTTCTCCTCTGGGGCCAACGTCCTGACTTTC. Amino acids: CASSFSSGANVLTF.

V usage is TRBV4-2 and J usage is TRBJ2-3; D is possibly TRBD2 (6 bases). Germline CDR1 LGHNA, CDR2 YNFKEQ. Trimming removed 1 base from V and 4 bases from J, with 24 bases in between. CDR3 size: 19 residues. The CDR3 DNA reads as TGTGCCAGCAGCCAAGTGCCCTGGAGCCTAAGACGCGGGGCAGATACGCAGTATTTT. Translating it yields CASSQVPWSLRRGADTQYF.

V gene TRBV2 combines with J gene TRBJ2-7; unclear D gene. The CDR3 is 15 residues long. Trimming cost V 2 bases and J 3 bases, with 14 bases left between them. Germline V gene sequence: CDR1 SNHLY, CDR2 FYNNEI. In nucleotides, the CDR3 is TGTGCCAGCAGTGAAATACCGCTTAGACACTACGAGCAGTACTTC. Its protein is CASSEIPLRHYEQYF.

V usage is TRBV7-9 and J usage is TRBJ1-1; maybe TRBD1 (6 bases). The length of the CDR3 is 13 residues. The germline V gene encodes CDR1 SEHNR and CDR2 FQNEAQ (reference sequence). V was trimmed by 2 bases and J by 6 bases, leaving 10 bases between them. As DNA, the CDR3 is TGTGCCAGCAGCTTACAGGGGTGGGCTGAAGCTTTCTTT. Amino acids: CASSLQGWAEAFF.